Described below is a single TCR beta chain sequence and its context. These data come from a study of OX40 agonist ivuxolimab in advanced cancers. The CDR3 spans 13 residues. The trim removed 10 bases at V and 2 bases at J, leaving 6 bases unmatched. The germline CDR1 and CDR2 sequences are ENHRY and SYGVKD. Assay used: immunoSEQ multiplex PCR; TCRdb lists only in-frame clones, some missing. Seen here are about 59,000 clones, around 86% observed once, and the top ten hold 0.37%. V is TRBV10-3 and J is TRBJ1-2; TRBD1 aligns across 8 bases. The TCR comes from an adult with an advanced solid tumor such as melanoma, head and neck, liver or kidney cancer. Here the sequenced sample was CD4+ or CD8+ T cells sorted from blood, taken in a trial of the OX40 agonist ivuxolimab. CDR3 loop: CATFGDRNYGYTF. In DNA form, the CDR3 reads TGTGCCACCTTTGGGGACAGGAACTATGGCTACACCTTC.